The 27 T cell receptor beta chains reported below all come from one sample, sequenced in a study of human T cells and chemical hapten exposure. MiXCR, run by TCRdb on the RACE reads, gives a single entry per CDR3 protein. The sample carries 100,000 to 120,000 distinct CDR3 sequences, approximately 36% recorded once. Time point indicated: patch test 3, about 24 weeks after DPC sensitization. Treatment indicated: therapeutic diphenylcyclopropenone sensitization with weekly scalp DPC. The sample here was whole blood, taken in connection with sensitization to the hapten diphenylcyclopropenone (DPC). Every receptor here comes from a man aged 40-55 years with alopecia areata. Some clones in this sample may be carry-over from other donors' samples.

The chain links TRBV12-3 or TRBV12-4 to TRBJ1-1, with 7 positions matching TRBD1. Germline trimming cut 4 bases from V and 6 bases from J; bases unmatched to any gene: 2. This CDR3 region has 12 residues. CDR3 coding DNA: TGTGCCAGCAGTTACAGGGGAGCTGAAGCTTTCTTT. Translating it yields CASSYRGAEAFF.

The V and J genes are TRBV5-4 and TRBJ2-2, with unresolved D. Germline assignment: CDR1 SGHNT and CDR2 YYREEE (reference sequence). The CDR3 covers 16 residues. The V end lost 4 bases, the J end lost 1 base, and 14 bases lay between the germline ends. The DNA for the CDR3 is TGTGCCAGCAGCCCGCCTCCGGCCCAGAACACCGGGGAGCTGTTTTTT. Amino acid sequence: CASSPPPAQNTGELFF. The full variable domain, with the rest looked up from reference TRBV5-4 and TRBJ2-2, is ETGVTQSPTHLIKTRGQQVTLRCSSQSGHNTVSWYQQALGQGPQFIFQYYREEENGRGNFPPRFSGLQFPNYSSELNVNALELDDSALYLCASSPPPAQNTGELFFGEGSRLTVL.

This clonotype was recorded a few times. V and J are TRBV7-6 and TRBJ2-3; D unresolved. Trimming left V 5 bases short and J 4 bases short, with 13 bases between. Germline V lookup: CDR1 SGHVS, CDR2 FNYEAQ. This CDR3 contains 14 residues. CDR3 amino acids: CASSKTRAADTQYF. CDR3 DNA sequence: TGTGCCAGCAGCAAGACCAGAGCTGCAGATACGCAGTATTTT.

This clonotype has more than one count but fewer than ten. The chain employs TRBV7-2 and TRBJ2-7; 7 positions match TRBD2. Germline V gene data show CDR1 as SGHTA and CDR2 as FQGNSA. CDR3 length equals 15 residues. The J segment lost 3 bases and the V segment lost 5 bases, leaving 10 bases of the junction unmatched. This CDR3 is CASSITGGVVYEQYF. The CDR3 bases are TGTGCCAGCAGCATAACGGGGGGAGTTGTCTACGAGCAGTACTTC.

This clonotype was counted only a few times. The genes are TRBV9 and TRBJ2-6, with D hard to call. CDR3 length: 15 residues. CDR1 and CDR2 from the germline V gene are SGDLS and YYNGEE. V lost 0 bases to trimming and J lost 2 bases, with 6 bases between them. CDR3 region: CASSVEITGANVLTF. DNA of the CDR3: TGTGCCAGCAGCGTAGAAATTACTGGGGCCAACGTCCTGACTTTC. Full variable domain (outside the CDR3, taken from reference TRBV9 and TRBJ2-6): DSGVTQTPKHLITATGQRVTLRCSPRSGDLSVYWYQQSLDQGLQFLIQYYNGEERAKGNILERFSAQQFPDLHSELNLSSLELGDSALYFCASSVEITGANVLTFGAGSRLTVL.

This clonotype was detected only a few times. The rearrangement uses TRBV4-2 and TRBJ2-5; D remains ambiguous. The CDR3 runs 13 residues. The germline V gene has CDR1 LGHNA and CDR2 YNFKEQ. With 3 bases removed from V and 3 bases from J, the gap between germline ends came to 8 bases. Here the CDR3 DNA reads TGTGCCAGCAGCCAGTTCGGAGAAGAGACCCAGTACTTC. Its translation is CASSQFGEETQYF.

This clonotype has just a few counts. The final CDR3 position lacks the conserved phenylalanine or tryptophan, pointing to a likely read error. It is unclear where the CDR3 begins or ends on the DNA, so no DNA is shown, and the CDR3 is as TCRdb lists it. This chain uses TRBV29-1 with TRBJ2-3. CDR1 and CDR2 from the germline V gene are SQVTM and ANQGSEA. Inclusive of both ends, the CDR3 amounts to 9 amino acids. The CDR3: CSFSCVSGQ.

A note on this clonotype: At one boundary the junction diverges from the germline segment, which might be a read error. The chain combines TRBV7-7 with TRBJ1-3, with 10 positions matching TRBD1. The CDR3 consists of 16 residues. Germline lookup yields CDR1 SSHAT and CDR2 FNYEAQ (reference sequence). The CDR3 DNA reads TGTGCTAGCAGCCCGCTGGGACAGGGGCGAGAAGACACCATATATTTT. Protein: CASSPLGQGREDTIYF.

This clonotype was counted a few times. This chain links TRBV28 with TRBJ1-1; D call uncertain. The germline V gene has CDR1 MDHEN and CDR2 SYDVKM. Trimming shortened V by 9 bases and J by 5 bases, and 19 bases separated the two germline ends. This CDR3 contains 14 residues. CDR3 sequence (DNA): TGTGCCAGTTTACCCCCAAGGGTACAGACTGAAGCTTTCTTT. Amino acid sequence: CASLPPRVQTEAFF. Using reference TRBV28 and TRBJ1-1 for the parts outside the CDR3, the full variable domain is DVKVTQSSRYLVKRTGEKVFLECVQDMDHENMFWYRQDPGLGLRLIYFSYDVKMKEKGDIPEGYSVSREKKERFSLILESASTNQTSMYLCASLPPRVQTEAFFGQGTRLTVV.

This chain uses TRBV6-6 with TRBJ1-1; possibly TRBD1 for D (6 bases). The V end was cut by 8 bases, the J end by 1 base, with 17 bases between. There are 15 residues in the CDR3. Germline V gene sequence: CDR1 MNHNY, CDR2 SVGAGI (reference sequence). CDR3 nucleotides: TGTGCCAGCCTGCAAGGGGGGATTTCGAACACTGAAGCTTTCTTT. Its protein product is CASLQGGISNTEAFF.

V usage is TRBV4-2 and J usage is TRBJ2-1; 9 bases line up with TRBD2. Per germline, CDR1 LGHNA and CDR2 YNFKEQ. The junction had 6 bases not matched to a gene; V was cut back by 0 bases and J by 3 bases. The CDR3 has 17 amino acids. The CDR3 sequence is CASSQEAIAGVYNEQFF. DNA for the CDR3: TGTGCCAGCAGCCAAGAAGCGATAGCGGGAGTCTACAATGAGCAGTTCTTC.

This clonotype was seen only a few times. The J gene is TRBJ1-5, the V gene TRBV18; perhaps TRBD1 as D (5 bases). V lost 3 bases, J lost 2 bases, and 14 bases lay in between. This CDR3 is built from 16 residues. Germline V CDR1 and CDR2: KGHSH, LQKENI. The CDR3 reads CASSPPGLGGNQPQHF. DNA for the CDR3: TGTGCCAGCTCACCCCCGGGACTCGGCGGCAATCAGCCCCAGCATTTT.

V usage is TRBV30 and J usage is TRBJ2-2; TRBD1 agrees at 7 bases. There are 15 residues in the CDR3. J lost 1 base, V lost 7 bases, and 9 bases had no gene match. CDR1 and CDR2 (germline): GTSNPN, SVGIG (reference sequence). The CDR3: CAFSSGTENTGELFF. CDR3 DNA: TGTGCCTTCTCGTCCGGGACAGAGAACACCGGGGAGCTGTTTTTT.

This clonotype was detected only a few times. The V and J genes are TRBV7-2 and TRBJ2-1, with TRBD1 matching over 7 bases. V shed 6 bases and J 9 bases; nucleotides not matched to a gene: 8. This CDR3 has 13 residues. Germline V gives CDR1 SGHTA, CDR2 FQGNSA. The CDR3 nucleotides are TGTGCCAGCAGAAGGACAGGCTTGGGTGAGCAGTTCTTC. It yields the protein CASRRTGLGEQFF.

The chain has TRBV5-1 and TRBJ1-5; TRBD1 is a possible D gene (5 bases). The CDR3 loop spans 17 amino acids. Looked up from germline, CDR1 is SGHRS and CDR2 is YFSETQ. Trimming took 3 bases from V and 0 from J, leaving 16 bases between them. For the CDR3, the DNA is TGCGCCAGCAGCTCCCGGTCAGGGAATTATAGCAATCAGCCCCAGCATTTT. It translates to CASSSRSGNYSNQPQHF. Drawing the rest from reference TRBV5-1 and TRBJ1-5, the complete variable domain is KAGVTQTPRYLIKTRGQQVTLSCSPISGHRSVSWYQQTPGQGLQFLFEYFSETQRNKGNFPGRFSGRQFSNSRSEMNVSTLELGDSALYLCASSSRSGNYSNQPQHFGDGTRLSIL.

This clonotype came up a few times. The chain couples TRBV7-2 to TRBJ2-3; 7 nucleotides agree with TRBD1. Germline V CDR1 and CDR2: SGHTA, FQGNSA. J gave up 4 bases and V 5 bases, and 3 bases lay outside the gene matches. The CDR3 loop spans 13 amino acids. Written as DNA, the CDR3 is TGTGCCAGCAGCCGGGACAGAGCAGATACGCAGTATTTT. Protein sequence: CASSRDRADTQYF.

This sequence joins TRBV30 and TRBJ2-7, with 8 bases that match TRBD1. Germline assignment: CDR1 GTSNPN and CDR2 SVGIG (reference sequence). The CDR3 loop spans 12 amino acids. The trim removed 8 bases at V and 4 bases at J, leaving 7 bases unmatched. CDR3 loop: CATGGVGYEQYF. The CDR3 region has the DNA TGTGCCACAGGGGGAGTAGGGTACGAGCAGTACTTC. Using reference TRBV30 and TRBJ2-7 for the parts outside the CDR3, the full variable domain is SQTIHQWPATLVQPVGSPLSLECTVEGTSNPNLYWYRQAAGRGLQLLFYSVGIGQISSEVPQNLSASRPQDRQFILSSKKLLLSDSGFYLCATGGVGYEQYFGPGTRLTVT.

This chain connects TRBV12-3 or TRBV12-4 to TRBJ1-6; 8 bases are a match to TRBD1. J gave up 7 bases and V 5 bases, and 10 bases lay outside the gene matches. CDR3 length: 16 amino acids. The CDR3 protein is CASSPGTGGGNSPLHF. CDR3 DNA sequence: TGTGCCAGCAGTCCGGGGACAGGAGGGGGAAATTCACCCCTCCACTTT.

This clonotype was recorded many times. The gene calls are TRBV27 and TRBJ2-3; D gene unclear. The germline V and J ends were trimmed by 6 bases and 0 bases, with 7 bases remaining between them. The germline CDR1 and CDR2 sequences are MNHEY and SMNVEV (reference sequence). This CDR3 comprises 13 residues. This CDR3 reads CASSLGSTDTQYF. The DNA of the CDR3 is TGTGCCAGCAGCTTGGGTAGCACAGATACGCAGTATTTT.

A few counts support this clonotype. This rearrangement joins TRBV6-2 or TRBV6-3 to TRBJ2-3; D is perhaps TRBD2 (6 bases). V was clipped by 2 bases and J by 1 base, with 10 bases between them. CDR3 length equals 15 residues. Germline V gene data show CDR1 as MNHEY and CDR2 as SVGEGT. In nucleotides, the CDR3 is TGTGCCAGCAGTTACGGCGGGGCTGGCACAGATACGCAGTATTTT. Its translation: CASSYGGAGTDTQYF.

V gene TRBV6-2 or TRBV6-3 combines with J gene TRBJ1-5, with a possible D match to TRBD1 (5 bases). From germline, CDR1 is MNHEY and CDR2 SVGEGT. The CDR3 totals 15 residues. Trimming stripped 6 bases from V and 4 bases from J, with 16 bases between. As DNA, the CDR3 is TGTGCCAGCAGATCCGTCCGGGGCGAAAATCAGCCCCAGCATTTT. Translation gives CASRSVRGENQPQHF.

V gene TRBV6-2 or TRBV6-3 combines with J gene TRBJ1-5, with TRBD1 matching over 8 bases. The CDR3 loop spans 13 amino acids. Losses at the gene ends were 10 bases for V and 5 bases for J; bases not matched to a gene: 7. Germline assignment: CDR1 MNHEY and CDR2 SVGEGT. The CDR3 nucleotides are TGTGCCACTATGGACAGGGCTCATCAGCCCCAGCATTTT. The encoded protein is CATMDRAHQPQHF.

This clonotype has only a few counts. The chain uses TRBV6-5 and TRBJ1-5, with 8 bases that match TRBD1. Germline V CDR1 and CDR2: MNHEY, SVGAGI. Losses at the gene ends were 7 bases for V and 4 bases for J; bases not matched to a gene: 9. This CDR3 region has 15 residues. This CDR3 reads CASNPTGGVNQPQHF. DNA for the CDR3: TGTGCCAGCAACCCTACAGGGGGAGTAAATCAGCCCCAGCATTTT.

V gene TRBV12-3 or TRBV12-4 combines with J gene TRBJ1-2; D is uncertain. Trimming took off 3 bases at V and 2 bases at J, with 7 bases between the two ends. The CDR3 is 13 residues long. This chain's CDR3 is CASSLQENYGYTF. The CDR3 DNA is TGTGCCAGCAGTTTGCAAGAGAACTATGGCTACACCTTC.

The chain uses TRBV11-2 and TRBJ2-3; 7 positions agree with TRBD1. There are 16 residues in the CDR3. V lost 5 bases to trimming and J lost 6 bases; unmatched junction nucleotides: 14. Germline CDR1 and CDR2: SGHAT and FQNNGV. CDR3 DNA: TGTGCCAGCAGCCGCACAACAGGGGCCACCAGGGATACGCAGTATTTT. This translates into CASSRTTGATRDTQYF.

This sequence joins TRBV12-3 or TRBV12-4 and TRBJ2-5; D ambiguous. This CDR3 spans 11 amino acids. The V end lost 5 bases, the J end lost 9 bases, and 10 bases lay between the germline ends. The CDR3 reads CASSTGRAQYF. Here the CDR3 DNA reads TGTGCCAGCAGTACCGGACGAGCCCAGTACTTC.

This clonotype was observed once. The rearrangement joins TRBV10-3 to TRBJ2-1; 13 positions agree with TRBD2. Trimming removed 8 bases from V and 6 bases from J; junction bases left unmatched: 7. The CDR3 covers 15 residues. Germline V gene data show CDR1 as ENHRY and CDR2 as SYGVKD. The CDR3 DNA follows: TGTGCCATCGGCCGACTAGCGGGAGGTGGCAATGAGCAGTTCTTC. Translated, it gives CAIGRLAGGGNEQFF.